Listed below are T cell receptor beta chains from one sample, sequenced in a study of T-cell reconstitution after alpha-beta-depleted transplantation in children. TCRdb re-analysed the PCR reads in MiXCR, keeping a single row per CDR3 protein. The sample lists roughly 89,000 distinct CDR3 sequences, over 9% occurring once. The starting material was PBMCs from the stem cell graft donor, obtained from the stem cell graft. Every receptor here comes from a human donor who donated a stem cell graft to a child with inherited bone marrow failure. CDR3s include the opening cysteine and the closing phenylalanine or tryptophan. The D gene is left open where the match is weak. Clone sizes are given selectively: once, few, many, or a class where the clone is expanded.

abundance: few
j_gene: TRBJ2-6
d_gene: TRBD1
v_gene: TRBV19
CDR3aa: CASSTGALMGANVLTF
CDR3nt: TGTGCCAGTTCCACAGGGGCCCTAATGGGGGCCAACGTCCTGACTTTC

abundance: many
j_gene: TRBJ2-4
d_gene: .
v_gene: TRBV4-2
CDR3aa: CASSQGGGVAKNIQYF
CDR3nt: TGTGCCAGCAGCCAAGGGGGCGGGGTAGCCAAAAACATTCAGTACTTC

abundance: many
j_gene: TRBJ1-6
d_gene: TRBD1
v_gene: TRBV12-3/TRBV12-4
CDR3aa: CASSLAGGNSPLHF
CDR3nt: TGTGCCAGCAGTTTGGCAGGGGGTAATTCACCCCTCCACTTT

abundance: many
j_gene: TRBJ1-2
d_gene: .
v_gene: TRBV6-2/TRBV6-3
CDR3aa: CASKSSGKGYTF
CDR3nt: TGTGCCAGCAAGAGTTCGGGGAAAGGCTACACCTTC

abundance: few
j_gene: TRBJ2-1
d_gene: TRBD1
v_gene: TRBV6-2/TRBV6-3
CDR3aa: CASSMGQGDVNEQFF
CDR3nt: TGTGCCAGCAGCATGGGGCAGGGGGACGTCAATGAGCAGTTCTTC

abundance: many
j_gene: TRBJ2-3
d_gene: .
v_gene: TRBV6-1
CDR3aa: CASRNAVYSTDTQYF
CDR3nt: TGTGCCAGCAGAAACGCGGTTTATAGCACAGATACGCAGTATTTT

abundance: few
j_gene: TRBJ2-2
d_gene: .
v_gene: TRBV5-6
CDR3aa: CASTLTGELFF
CDR3nt: TGTGCCAGCACCCTCACCGGGGAGCTGTTTTTT

abundance: many
j_gene: TRBJ2-6
d_gene: .
v_gene: TRBV7-2
CDR3aa: CASSSAGFYSGANVLTF
CDR3nt: TGTGCCAGCAGCTCAGCGGGTTTCTATTCTGGGGCCAACGTCCTGACTTTC

abundance: few
j_gene: TRBJ1-6
d_gene: .
v_gene: TRBV7-9
CDR3aa: CASSTGLPGNSPLHF
CDR3nt: TGTGCCAGCAGTACGGGTTTGCCCGGTAATTCACCCCTCCACTTT

abundance: few
j_gene: TRBJ2-7
d_gene: .
v_gene: TRBV6-2/TRBV6-3
CDR3aa: CASSSDWSSYEQYF
CDR3nt: TGTGCCAGCAGTTCCGACTGGAGCTCCTACGAGCAGTACTTC

abundance: many
j_gene: TRBJ2-3
d_gene: .
v_gene: TRBV7-6
CDR3aa: CASSFAGTLTDTQYF
CDR3nt: TGTGCCAGCAGCTTCGCCGGGACTCTCACAGATACGCAGTATTTT

abundance: many
j_gene: TRBJ1-2
d_gene: .
v_gene: TRBV6-1
CDR3aa: CASSEEDVVYGYTF
CDR3nt: TGTGCCAGCAGTGAAGAGGACGTAGTCTATGGCTACACCTTC

abundance: many
j_gene: TRBJ1-1
d_gene: .
v_gene: TRBV7-2
CDR3aa: CASSLGQIPTEAFF
CDR3nt: TGTGCCAGCAGCTTAGGACAAATTCCCACTGAAGCTTTCTTT

abundance: many
j_gene: TRBJ2-1
d_gene: .
v_gene: TRBV12-3/TRBV12-4
CDR3aa: CASSAGPVGAMGYNEQFF
CDR3nt: TGTGCCAGCAGCGCGGGCCCAGTTGGGGCGATGGGGTACAATGAGCAGTTCTTC

abundance: many
j_gene: TRBJ2-5
d_gene: .
v_gene: TRBV5-1
CDR3aa: CASRGETQYF
CDR3nt: TGCGCCAGCAGGGGAGAGACCCAGTACTTC

abundance: many
j_gene: TRBJ2-5
d_gene: TRBD2
v_gene: TRBV4-3
CDR3aa: CASSQAGLAGGRQETQYF
CDR3nt: TGCGCCAGCAGCCAAGCCGGACTAGCGGGAGGTCGGCAAGAGACCCAGTACTTC

abundance: many
j_gene: TRBJ1-1
d_gene: TRBD1
v_gene: TRBV29-1
CDR3aa: CSVEDSPTGATEAFF
CDR3nt: TGCAGCGTTGAAGACTCCCCGACAGGGGCCACTGAAGCTTTCTTT

abundance: many
j_gene: TRBJ2-7
d_gene: TRBD2
v_gene: TRBV5-6
CDR3aa: CASSASGRGRYEQYF
CDR3nt: TGTGCCAGCAGCGCTAGCGGGAGGGGTCGATACGAGCAGTACTTC

abundance: many
j_gene: TRBJ2-1
d_gene: .
v_gene: TRBV7-2
CDR3aa: CASSLVAVSSYNEQFF
CDR3nt: TGTGCCAGCAGCTTAGTAGCGGTGAGCTCCTACAATGAGCAGTTCTTC

abundance: few
j_gene: TRBJ2-1
d_gene: .
v_gene: TRBV7-9
CDR3aa: CASSLVGEGEQFF
CDR3nt: TGTGCCAGCAGCTTGGTCGGTGAGGGTGAGCAGTTCTTC

abundance: many
j_gene: TRBJ2-1
d_gene: TRBD2
v_gene: TRBV7-2
CDR3aa: CASSLGLAGQFF
CDR3nt: TGTGCCAGCAGCCTGGGACTAGCGGGGCAGTTCTTC

abundance: .
j_gene: TRBJ2-7
d_gene: .
v_gene: TRBV19
CDR3aa: CASSIKRGNYEQYF
CDR3nt: TGTGCCAGTAGTATTAAAAGGGGGAACTACGAGCAGTACTTC

abundance: .
j_gene: TRBJ1-5
d_gene: .
v_gene: TRBV12-5
CDR3aa: CASGPDPGNQPQHF
CDR3nt: TGTGCTAGTGGACCGGACCCAGGCAATCAGCCCCAGCATTTT

abundance: many
j_gene: TRBJ1-4
d_gene: .
v_gene: TRBV6-2/TRBV6-3
CDR3aa: CASSDGIREKLFF
CDR3nt: TGTGCCAGCAGTGACGGGATCCGAGAGAAACTGTTTTTT

abundance: few
j_gene: TRBJ2-1
d_gene: .
v_gene: TRBV4-3
CDR3aa: CASSRMDSASNEQFF
CDR3nt: TGCGCCAGCAGCCGGATGGACTCAGCTTCCAATGAGCAGTTCTTC

abundance: few
j_gene: TRBJ2-7
d_gene: TRBD1
v_gene: TRBV20-1
CDR3aa: CSANQGATYEQYF
CDR3nt: TGCAGTGCTAATCAGGGGGCGACCTACGAGCAGTACTTC

abundance: many
j_gene: TRBJ2-2
d_gene: .
v_gene: TRBV7-9
CDR3aa: CASSRTFTTTGELFF
CDR3nt: TGTGCCAGCAGCCGAACCTTCACAACCACCGGGGAGCTGTTTTTT

abundance: many
j_gene: TRBJ1-5
d_gene: TRBD1
v_gene: TRBV7-2
CDR3aa: CASSSSTGTGPQHF
CDR3nt: TGTGCCAGCAGCTCCTCGACAGGGACTGGGCCCCAGCATTTT

abundance: many
j_gene: TRBJ2-2
d_gene: TRBD1
v_gene: TRBV29-1
CDR3aa: CSAVRTGMNGELFF
CDR3nt: TGCAGCGCCGTGAGGACAGGGATGAACGGGGAGCTGTTTTTT

abundance: .
j_gene: TRBJ1-3
d_gene: .
v_gene: TRBV9
CDR3aa: CASSVEAGAASGNTIYF
CDR3nt: TGTGCCAGCAGCGTAGAGGCAGGGGCTGCTTCTGGAAACACCATATATTTT

abundance: many
j_gene: TRBJ1-1
d_gene: .
v_gene: TRBV4-1
CDR3aa: CASSQPDGAGAAFF
CDR3nt: TGCGCCAGCAGCCAACCCGATGGGGCGGGGGCGGCTTTCTTT